The 24 T cell receptor beta chains listed next were all sequenced from one sample in a study of identical twins. Using its own MiXCR run on the 5' RACE reads, TCRdb lists one record per CDR3 protein. This sample has 570,000 or so distinct CDR3 sequences; roughly 9.9% occur once, and the top ten carry under 3%. These data were likewise used in another study, on yellow fever vaccine responses in identical twins.

The specimen sequenced was PBMCs. These receptors were collected from a woman between 18 and 30 years old in good health.

The V and J genes are TRBV12-3 or TRBV12-4 and TRBJ1-5, with unresolved D. The CDR3 extends over 13 amino acids. Trimming cost V 3 bases and J 12 bases, with 15 bases left between them. In DNA form, the CDR3 reads TGTGCCAGCAGTTTGAATCAGGTGAGCAGCCAGCATTTT. It codes for CASSLNQVSSQHF.

This clonotype has only a few counts. This sequence joins TRBV12-3 or TRBV12-4 and TRBJ2-5, with 8 bases matching TRBD2. This CDR3 is built from 15 residues. V was clipped by 6 bases and J by 2 bases; unmatched bases: 8. CDR3: CASSPRVAGQETQYF. The CDR3 DNA follows: TGTGCCAGCAGCCCCAGGGTAGCGGGACAAGAGACCCAGTACTTC.

The chain uses TRBV5-1 and TRBJ2-1; D unresolved. With 0 bases removed from V and 0 bases from J, the gap between germline ends came to 7 bases. This CDR3 region has 15 residues. The germline CDR1 and CDR2 sequences are SGHRS and YFSETQ. This CDR3 reads CASSLDISSYNEQFF. The CDR3 nucleotides read TGCGCCAGCAGCTTGGACATCAGCTCCTACAATGAGCAGTTCTTC.

This clonotype came up a few times. This sequence joins TRBV27 and TRBJ2-7; 8 bases line up with TRBD1. V lost 7 bases to trimming and J lost 0 bases; unmatched junction nucleotides: 5. Germline V gene sequence: CDR1 MNHEY, CDR2 SMNVEV (reference sequence). The CDR3 sequence is 14 residues long. CDR3 DNA: TGTGCCAGCAAGGGTCAGGGGGCCTCCTACGAGCAGTACTTC. It yields the protein CASKGQGASYEQYF.

This clonotype has more than one count but fewer than ten. J is TRBJ1-1 and V is TRBV3-1; 7 bases agree with TRBD1. Trimming removed 5 bases from V and 4 bases from J; junction bases left unmatched: 4. The CDR3 is 13 residues long. Germline CDR1 reads LGHDT; CDR2 reads YNNKEL (reference sequence). The CDR3 sequence: CASSDRAVTEAFF. CDR3 DNA sequence: TGTGCCAGCAGCGACAGGGCGGTCACTGAAGCTTTCTTT.

This clonotype appeared a single time. A junction boundary mismatches the germline segment, possibly from a read error. The chain carries TRBV12-3 or TRBV12-4 and TRBJ2-3, with a tentative D call TRBD1 (7 bases). This CDR3 comprises 16 residues. The CDR3 protein is CASILAAGGLRDTQYF. CDR3 in DNA: TGTGCCAGCATTTTAGCTGCAGGGGGGTTAAGGGATACGCAGTATTTT.

This clonotype was detected a few times. The genes are TRBV7-9 and TRBJ2-7; 10 nucleotides align to TRBD1. The CDR3 totals 15 residues. Trimming at V came to 5 bases and at J to 6 bases, leaving 10 bases not matched to a gene. Germline-derived CDR1 and CDR2 are SEHNR and FQNEAQ (reference sequence). The CDR3 loop reads CASSPIDRGLVEQYF. DNA of the CDR3: TGTGCCAGCAGCCCAATTGACAGGGGGCTAGTCGAGCAGTACTTC.

The V call is TRBV12-3 or TRBV12-4, the J call TRBJ2-4, with 14 bases lining up with TRBD2. This CDR3 is built from 15 residues. J lost 6 bases, V lost 6 bases, and 4 bases had no gene match. CDR3 sequence reads: CASSDGLAGGNIQYF. CDR3 nucleotide sequence: TGTGCCAGCAGCGACGGACTAGCGGGGGGAAACATTCAGTACTTC.

This clonotype was counted between two and nine times. The chain carries TRBV29-1 and TRBJ2-7; no reliable D call. Germline CDR1 and CDR2: SQVTM and ANQGSEA. The CDR3 is 13 residues long. Between the trimmed V and J ends, which lost 5 bases and 0 bases, there was a span of 11 bases. CDR3 nucleotides: TGCAGCGTTCGCTTCAGGAGCTCCTACGAGCAGTACTTC. Its translation: CSVRFRSSYEQYF.

The J gene is TRBJ2-4, the V gene TRBV5-1, with D perhaps TRBD1 (5 bases). With 4 bases removed from V and 7 bases from J, the gap between germline ends came to 15 bases. The CDR3 is 14 residues long. Germline V lookup: CDR1 SGHRS, CDR2 YFSETQ. As DNA, the CDR3 is TGCGCCAGCAGCATCGACAGCCTGGGGAACATTCAGTACTTC. Its translation: CASSIDSLGNIQYF.

This clonotype was found many times. The rearrangement uses TRBV3-1 and TRBJ2-7, with D hard to call. V lost 1 base, J lost 0 bases, and 7 bases lay in between. From germline, CDR1 is LGHDT and CDR2 YNNKEL (reference sequence). This CDR3 is built from 14 residues. As DNA, the CDR3 is TGTGCCAGCAGCCAAGGGTACACCTCCTACGAGCAGTACTTC. It yields the protein CASSQGYTSYEQYF.

The table lists this clonotype with many counts. This chain links TRBV29-1 with TRBJ1-1; D gene unclear. CDR3 length: 14 residues. Trimming pared 1 base from V and 4 bases from J, leaving 13 bases between. CDR1 SQVTM and CDR2 ANQGSEA come from the germline V gene. The CDR3 spells CSVEGLGSVTEAFF. The CDR3 nucleotides are TGCAGCGTTGAAGGGTTGGGGAGTGTCACTGAAGCTTTCTTT.

In its sample, this clonotype was seen once. The gene calls are TRBV27 and TRBJ2-7, with 10 bases fitting TRBD2. The CDR3 is made up of 15 amino acids. The junction had 3 bases not matched to a gene; V was cut back by 0 bases and J by 4 bases. Germline V CDR1 and CDR2: MNHEY, SMNVEV (reference sequence). CDR3: CASSLSASGGYEQYF. The CDR3 bases are TGTGCCAGCAGTTTATCGGCTAGCGGGGGATACGAGCAGTACTTC.

This clonotype has at least ten counts. The V gene is TRBV5-1, the J gene TRBJ2-2, with D possibly being TRBD1 or TRBD2 (6 bases each). The CDR3 runs to 16 residues. Trimming cost V 2 bases and J 2 bases, with 13 bases left between them. The V gene's germline CDR1 is SGHRS and CDR2 YFSETQ. The CDR3 DNA is TGCGCCAGCAGCTTACAGGGAGGCCTAAACACCGGGGAGCTGTTTTTT. Its translation: CASSLQGGLNTGELFF.

The V gene is TRBV10-3, the J gene TRBJ2-5; a possible D gene is TRBD2 (6 bases). Germline CDR1 and CDR2: ENHRY and SYGVKD. The CDR3 totals 12 residues. Trimming shortened V by 10 bases and J by 4 bases, and 13 bases separated the two germline ends. The CDR3 nucleotides are TGTGCCACCCGCGGGGTTTCAGAGACCCAGTACTTC. This translates into CATRGVSETQYF.

This clonotype was seen only a few times. The V and J genes are TRBV7-2 and TRBJ2-3; TRBD1 might be the D (6 bases). The CDR3 is made up of 15 amino acids. The V end was cut by 1 base, the J end by 1 base, with 9 bases between. The germline CDR1 and CDR2 sequences are SGHTA and FQGNSA. Here the CDR3 DNA reads TGTGCCAGCAGCTTAGAACAGGGACGCACAGATACGCAGTATTTT. Residues: CASSLEQGRTDTQYF.

This clonotype came up a few times. The genes are TRBV20-1 and TRBJ2-7; 7 nucleotides align to TRBD1. The CDR3 contains 12 residues. Germline assignment: CDR1 DFQATT and CDR2 SNEGSKA (reference sequence). The CDR3 bases are TGCAGCACCAAAACAGGGGCCTACGAGCAGTACTTC. Translated, it gives CSTKTGAYEQYF.

This clonotype was found a few times. The CDR3, as DNA: TGTGCCAGCAGTTTCTACGAATTAGAACCGTTCTTC. Translated, it gives CASSFYELEPFF. The rearrangement uses TRBV12-3 or TRBV12-4 and TRBJ2-1; unclear D gene. This CDR3 has 12 amino acids. V lost 3 bases, J lost 15 bases, and 15 bases lay in between.

The sample holds many counts of this clonotype. V is TRBV5-5 and J is TRBJ2-7; possible D gene TRBD2, 5 bases. The CDR3 totals 16 residues. Trimming removed 4 bases at V and 4 bases at J, with 21 bases between. In germline, CDR1 is SGHKS, CDR2 YYEKEE (reference sequence). The CDR3 protein is CASSEVSGLGSYEQYF. As DNA, the CDR3 is TGTGCCAGCAGCGAAGTATCCGGACTGGGCTCTTACGAGCAGTACTTC.

This clonotype was observed a handful of times. This rearrangement joins TRBV20-1 to TRBJ2-3, with 9 positions matching TRBD2. Trimming cost V 6 bases and J 9 bases; bases outside gene matches: 13. The CDR3 extends over 14 amino acids. From germline, CDR1 is DFQATT and CDR2 SNEGSKA (reference sequence). CDR3 residues: CSAHPAGGGATQYF. The CDR3 nucleotides are TGCAGTGCCCACCCGGCGGGCGGGGGGGCAACGCAGTATTTT.

Concerning this clonotype itself: This sequence may be a read error, since a much larger clone differs from it by one base. The J gene is TRBJ2-3, the V gene TRBV5-1; TRBD1 is a possible D gene (5 bases). This CDR3 has 14 amino acids. Germline V lookup: CDR1 SGHRS, CDR2 YFSETQ. V shed 5 bases and J shed 4 bases, with 14 bases lying between them. DNA of the CDR3: TGCGCCAGCAGTGGGCAGGGATGGTCAGATACGCAGTATTTT. Amino acids: CASSGQGWSDTQYF.

This clonotype was observed a few times. The rearrangement uses TRBV29-1 and TRBJ2-1; 7 nucleotides align to TRBD2. The junction had 6 bases not matched to a gene; V was cut back by 3 bases and J by 1 base. Germline V gene data show CDR1 as SQVTM and CDR2 as ANQGSEA. The CDR3 is 15 residues long. The chain's CDR3 is CSVDWLAVSYNEQFF. The DNA for the CDR3 is TGCAGCGTTGATTGGCTAGCGGTGTCCTACAATGAGCAGTTCTTC.

This clonotype has a handful of counts. V gene TRBV5-4 combines with J gene TRBJ1-1; 9 nucleotides align to TRBD1. There are 15 residues in the CDR3. CDR1 is SGHNT, CDR2 YYREEE, per germline (reference sequence). V lost 4 bases and J lost 5; bases outside the gene matches: 9. CDR3: CASSTPQGALTEAFF. CDR3 sequence (DNA): TGTGCCAGCAGCACCCCACAGGGGGCCTTGACTGAAGCTTTCTTT.

This clonotype has a count of ten or more. This chain joins TRBV7-6 and TRBJ2-3, with no clear D. In germline, CDR1 is SGHVS, CDR2 FNYEAQ. CDR3 size: 13 residues. Trimming left V 4 bases short and J 4 bases short, with 9 bases between. Here the CDR3 DNA reads TGTGCCAGCAGCTCAGGAAGTCCAGATACGCAGTATTTT. Protein: CASSSGSPDTQYF.